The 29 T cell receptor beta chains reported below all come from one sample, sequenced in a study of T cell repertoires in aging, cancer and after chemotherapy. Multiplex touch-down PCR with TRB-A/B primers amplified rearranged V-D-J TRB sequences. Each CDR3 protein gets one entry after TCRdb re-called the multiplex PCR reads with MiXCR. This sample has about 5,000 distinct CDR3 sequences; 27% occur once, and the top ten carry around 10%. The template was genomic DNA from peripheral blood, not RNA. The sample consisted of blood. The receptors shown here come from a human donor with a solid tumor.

The CDR3 sequence is CASSKTSGGYNEQFF. The CDR3 nucleotides read TGTGCCAGTAGTAAAACTAGCGGGGGGTACAATGAGCAGTTCTTC. The gene calls are TRBV19 and TRBJ2-1; 12 bases fit TRBD2. Germline CDR1 is LNHDA and CDR2 is SQIVND (reference sequence). The length of the CDR3 is 15 residues. With 4 bases clipped from V and 4 bases from J, the junction kept 2 bases outside the gene matches.

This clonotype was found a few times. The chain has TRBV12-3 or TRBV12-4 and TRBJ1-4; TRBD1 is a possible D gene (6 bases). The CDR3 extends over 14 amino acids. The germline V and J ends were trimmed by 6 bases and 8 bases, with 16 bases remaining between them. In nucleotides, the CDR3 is TGTGCCAGCAGACAACAGGGTGTGAGAGAAAAACTGTTTTTT. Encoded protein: CASRQQGVREKLFF.

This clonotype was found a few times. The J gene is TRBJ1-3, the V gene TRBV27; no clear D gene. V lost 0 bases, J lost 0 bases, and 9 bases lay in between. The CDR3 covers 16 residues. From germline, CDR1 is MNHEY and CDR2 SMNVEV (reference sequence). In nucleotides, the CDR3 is TGTGCCAGCAGTTTATCTGGTCCGTTCTCTGGAAACACCATATATTTT. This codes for CASSLSGPFSGNTIYF.

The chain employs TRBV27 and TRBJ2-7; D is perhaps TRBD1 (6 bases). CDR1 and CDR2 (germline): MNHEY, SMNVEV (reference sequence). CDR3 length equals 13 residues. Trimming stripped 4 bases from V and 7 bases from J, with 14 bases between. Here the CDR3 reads CASSSPGALEQYF. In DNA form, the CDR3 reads TGTGCCAGCAGTTCGCCAGGGGCCTTAGAGCAGTACTTC.

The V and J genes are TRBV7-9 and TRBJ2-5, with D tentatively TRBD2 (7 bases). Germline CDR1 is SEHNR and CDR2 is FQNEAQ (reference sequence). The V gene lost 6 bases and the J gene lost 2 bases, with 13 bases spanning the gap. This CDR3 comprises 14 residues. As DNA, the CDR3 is TGTGCCAGCAGTCTAGGGGGAGGGCAAGAGACCCAGTACTTC. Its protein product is CASSLGGGQETQYF. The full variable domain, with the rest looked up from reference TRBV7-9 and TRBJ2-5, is DTGVSQNPRHKITKRGQNVTFRCDPISEHNRLYWYRQTLGQGPEFLTYFQNEAQLEKSRLLSDRFSAERPKGSFSTLEIQRTEQGDSAMYLCASSLGGGQETQYFGPGTRLLVL.

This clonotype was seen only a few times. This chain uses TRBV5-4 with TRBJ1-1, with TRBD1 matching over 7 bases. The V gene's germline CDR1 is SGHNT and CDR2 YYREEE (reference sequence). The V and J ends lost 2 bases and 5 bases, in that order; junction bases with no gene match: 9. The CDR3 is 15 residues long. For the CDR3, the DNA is TGTGCCAGCAGCTTAAGACTTGACAGGGAGACTGAAGCTTTCTTT. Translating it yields CASSLRLDRETEAFF.

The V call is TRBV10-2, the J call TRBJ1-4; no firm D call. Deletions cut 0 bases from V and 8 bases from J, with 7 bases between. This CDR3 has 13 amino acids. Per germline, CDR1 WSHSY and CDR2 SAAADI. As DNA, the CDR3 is TGCGCCAGCAGTGAGTCGTTCGGGGAAAAACTGTTTTTT. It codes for CASSESFGEKLFF.

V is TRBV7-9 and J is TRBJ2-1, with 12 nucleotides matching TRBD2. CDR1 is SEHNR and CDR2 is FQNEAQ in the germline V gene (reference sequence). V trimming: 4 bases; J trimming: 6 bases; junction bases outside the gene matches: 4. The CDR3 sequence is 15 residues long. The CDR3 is CASSSGLAGPNEQFF. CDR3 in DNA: TGTGCCAGCAGCTCAGGACTAGCGGGACCCAATGAGCAGTTCTTC.

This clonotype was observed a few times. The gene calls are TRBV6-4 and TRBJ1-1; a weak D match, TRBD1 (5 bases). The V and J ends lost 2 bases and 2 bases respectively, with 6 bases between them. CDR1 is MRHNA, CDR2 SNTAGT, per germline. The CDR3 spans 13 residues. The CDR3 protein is CASSDGGNTEAFF. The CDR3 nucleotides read TGTGCCAGCAGTGACGGGGGTAACACTGAAGCTTTCTTT.

The chain's CDR3 is CASSWDRATGELFF. CDR3 in DNA: TGTGCCAGCAGCTGGGACAGGGCGACCGGGGAGCTGTTTTTT. The chain carries TRBV7-3 and TRBJ2-2; 9 bases align to TRBD1. The CDR3 length is 14 residues. The germline gives CDR1 SGHTA, CDR2 FQGTGA. V lost 4 bases to trimming and J lost 5 bases; unmatched junction nucleotides: 2.

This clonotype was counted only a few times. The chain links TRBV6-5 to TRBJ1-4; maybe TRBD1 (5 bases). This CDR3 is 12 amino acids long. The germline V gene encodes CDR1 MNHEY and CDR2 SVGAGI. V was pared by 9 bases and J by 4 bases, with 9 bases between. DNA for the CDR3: TGTGCCAGTCGGGGACTTAATGAAAAACTGTTTTTT. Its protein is CASRGLNEKLFF.

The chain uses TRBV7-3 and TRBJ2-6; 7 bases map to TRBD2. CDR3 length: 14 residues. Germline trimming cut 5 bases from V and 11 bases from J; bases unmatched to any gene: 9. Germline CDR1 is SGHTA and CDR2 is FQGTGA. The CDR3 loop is CASSLGMAGDVLTF. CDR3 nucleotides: TGTGCCAGCAGCCTCGGGATGGCGGGAGACGTCCTGACTTTC.

CDR3 loop: CASSIGGRGTGELFF. CDR3 sequence (DNA): TGTGCCAGTAGTATCGGGGGTAGGGGTACCGGGGAGCTGTTTTTT. The chain employs TRBV19 and TRBJ2-2; TRBD2 might be the D (6 bases). The germline CDR1 and CDR2 sequences are LNHDA and SQIVND (reference sequence). The V and J ends lost 3 bases and 5 bases respectively, with 13 bases between them. The CDR3 is 15 amino acids.

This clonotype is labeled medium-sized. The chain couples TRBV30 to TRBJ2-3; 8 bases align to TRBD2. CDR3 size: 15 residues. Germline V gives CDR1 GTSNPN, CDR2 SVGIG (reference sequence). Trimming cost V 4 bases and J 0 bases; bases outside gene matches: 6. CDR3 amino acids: CAWTRGLASTDTQYF. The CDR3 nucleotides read TGTGCCTGGACTAGAGGACTAGCAAGCACAGATACGCAGTATTTT.

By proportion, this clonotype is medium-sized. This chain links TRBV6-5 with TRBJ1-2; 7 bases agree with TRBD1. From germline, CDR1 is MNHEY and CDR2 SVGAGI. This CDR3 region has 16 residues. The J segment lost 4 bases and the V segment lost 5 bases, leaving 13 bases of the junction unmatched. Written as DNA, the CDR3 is TGTGCCAGCAGTGAAGCCTGGACAGGATCATCCTATGGCTACACCTTC. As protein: CASSEAWTGSSYGYTF.

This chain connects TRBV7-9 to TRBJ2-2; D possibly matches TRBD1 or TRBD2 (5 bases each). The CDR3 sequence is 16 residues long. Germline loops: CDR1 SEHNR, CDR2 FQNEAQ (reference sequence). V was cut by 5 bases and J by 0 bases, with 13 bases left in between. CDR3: CASSPVRGSNTGELFF. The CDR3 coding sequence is TGTGCCAGCAGCCCTGTGAGGGGCTCGAACACCGGGGAGCTGTTTTTT.

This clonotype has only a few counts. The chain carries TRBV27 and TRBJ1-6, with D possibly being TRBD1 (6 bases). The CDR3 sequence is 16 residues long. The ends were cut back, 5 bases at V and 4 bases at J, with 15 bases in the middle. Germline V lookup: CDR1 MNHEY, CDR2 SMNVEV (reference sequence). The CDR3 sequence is CASSPQGITYNSPLHF. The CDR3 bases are TGTGCCAGCAGTCCACAGGGTATTACTTATAATTCACCCCTCCACTTT.

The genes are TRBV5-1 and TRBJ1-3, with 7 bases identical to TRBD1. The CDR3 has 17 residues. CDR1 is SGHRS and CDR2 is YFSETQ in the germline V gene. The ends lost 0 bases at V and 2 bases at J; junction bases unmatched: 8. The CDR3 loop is CASSLGDSLQAGNTIYF. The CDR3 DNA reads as TGCGCCAGCAGCTTGGGGGACAGCCTACAAGCTGGAAACACCATATATTTT.

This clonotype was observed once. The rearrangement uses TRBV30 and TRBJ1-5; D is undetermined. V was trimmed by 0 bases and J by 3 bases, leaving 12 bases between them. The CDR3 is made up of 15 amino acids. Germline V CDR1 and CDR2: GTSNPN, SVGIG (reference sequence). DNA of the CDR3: TGTGCCTGGAGTGTACTAGGAGGGAACAATCAGCCCCAGCATTTT. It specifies CAWSVLGGNNQPQHF.

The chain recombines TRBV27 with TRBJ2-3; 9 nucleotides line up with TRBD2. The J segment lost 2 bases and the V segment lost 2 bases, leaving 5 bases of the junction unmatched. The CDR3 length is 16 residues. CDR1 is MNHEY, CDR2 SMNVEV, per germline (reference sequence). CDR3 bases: TGTGCCAGCAGTTTACTAGCGGGATACTTCACAGATACGCAGTATTTT. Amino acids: CASSLLAGYFTDTQYF.

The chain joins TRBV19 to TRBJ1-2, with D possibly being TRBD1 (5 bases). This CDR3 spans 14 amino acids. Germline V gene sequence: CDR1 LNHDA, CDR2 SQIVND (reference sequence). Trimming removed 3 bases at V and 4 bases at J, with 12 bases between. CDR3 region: CASSIRDPIYGYTF. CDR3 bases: TGTGCCAGTAGTATTCGGGACCCCATCTATGGCTACACCTTC. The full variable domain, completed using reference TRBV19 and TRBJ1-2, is DGGITQSPKYLFRKEGQNVTLSCEQNLNHDAMYWYRQDPGQGLRLIYYSQIVNDFQKGDIAEGYSVSREKKESFPLTVTSAQKNPTAFYLCASSIRDPIYGYTFGSGTRLTVV.

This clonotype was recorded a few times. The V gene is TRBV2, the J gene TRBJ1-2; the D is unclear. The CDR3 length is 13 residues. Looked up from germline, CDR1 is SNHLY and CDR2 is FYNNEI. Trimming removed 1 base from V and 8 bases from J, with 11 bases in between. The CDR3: CASSEDSSWGYTF. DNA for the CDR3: TGTGCCAGCAGTGAAGACAGCTCTTGGGGCTACACCTTC.

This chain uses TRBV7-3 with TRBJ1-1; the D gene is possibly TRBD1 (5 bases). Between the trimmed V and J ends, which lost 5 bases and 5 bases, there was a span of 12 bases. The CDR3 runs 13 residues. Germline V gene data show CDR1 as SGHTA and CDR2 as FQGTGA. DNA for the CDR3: TGTGCCAGCAGCCAACGGGGGGGGACTGAAGCTTTCTTT. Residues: CASSQRGGTEAFF.

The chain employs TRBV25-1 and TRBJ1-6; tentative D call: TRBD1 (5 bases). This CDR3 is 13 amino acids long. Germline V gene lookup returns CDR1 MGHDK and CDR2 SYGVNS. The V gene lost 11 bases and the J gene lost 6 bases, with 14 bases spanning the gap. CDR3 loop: CAGGGPGNSPLHF. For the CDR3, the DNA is TGTGCCGGGGGGGGACCGGGTAATTCACCCCTCCACTTT.

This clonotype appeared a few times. In DNA, the CDR3 is TGTGCCAGCAGCTTAAGCGGGACAGGGGGCCAAGAGACCCAGTACTTC. Its translation is CASSLSGTGGQETQYF. The rearrangement uses TRBV7-3 and TRBJ2-5, with 11 bases that match TRBD1. CDR3 size: 16 residues. The V segment lost 1 base and the J segment 1 base; nucleotides outside the gene matches: 2. Germline V gives CDR1 SGHTA, CDR2 FQGTGA. Filled out from reference TRBV7-3 and TRBJ2-5, the complete variable domain reads GAGVSQTPSNKVTEKGKYVELRCDPISGHTALYWYRQSLGQGPEFLIYFQGTGAADDSGLPNDRFFAVRPEGSVSTLKIQRTERGDSAVYLCASSLSGTGGQETQYFGPGTRLLVL.

The CDR3, as DNA: TGTGCCAGCTCACCACCGGGCGGTAACTATGGCTACACCTTC. Amino acids: CASSPPGGNYGYTF. The chain employs TRBV18 and TRBJ1-2; D is undetermined. Germline V gene sequence: CDR1 KGHSH, CDR2 LQKENI. This CDR3 region has 14 residues. The germline V and J ends were trimmed by 0 bases and 1 base, with 6 bases remaining between them.

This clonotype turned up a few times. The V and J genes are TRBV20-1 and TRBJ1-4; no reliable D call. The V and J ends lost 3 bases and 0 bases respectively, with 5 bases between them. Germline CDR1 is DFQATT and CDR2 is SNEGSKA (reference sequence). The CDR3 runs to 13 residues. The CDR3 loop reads CSASHPTNEKLFF. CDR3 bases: TGCAGTGCTAGCCACCCAACTAATGAAAAACTGTTTTTT.

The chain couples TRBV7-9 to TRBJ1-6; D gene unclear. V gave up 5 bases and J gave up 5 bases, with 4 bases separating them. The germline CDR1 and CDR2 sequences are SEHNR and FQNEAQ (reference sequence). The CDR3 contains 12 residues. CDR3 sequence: CASSPNNSPLHF. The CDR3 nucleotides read TGTGCCAGCAGCCCGAATAATTCACCCCTCCACTTT. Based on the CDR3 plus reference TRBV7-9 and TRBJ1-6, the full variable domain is DTGVSQNPRHKITKRGQNVTFRCDPISEHNRLYWYRQTLGQGPEFLTYFQNEAQLEKSRLLSDRFSAERPKGSFSTLEIQRTEQGDSAMYLCASSPNNSPLHFGNGTRLTVT.

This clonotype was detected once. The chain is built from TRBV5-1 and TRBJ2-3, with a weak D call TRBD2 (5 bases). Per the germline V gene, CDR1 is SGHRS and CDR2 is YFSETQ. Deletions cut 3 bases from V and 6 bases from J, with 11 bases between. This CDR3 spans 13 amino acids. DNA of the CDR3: TGCGCCAGCAGCTCCGCCCAGCGGGATACGCAGTATTTT. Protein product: CASSSAQRDTQYF.